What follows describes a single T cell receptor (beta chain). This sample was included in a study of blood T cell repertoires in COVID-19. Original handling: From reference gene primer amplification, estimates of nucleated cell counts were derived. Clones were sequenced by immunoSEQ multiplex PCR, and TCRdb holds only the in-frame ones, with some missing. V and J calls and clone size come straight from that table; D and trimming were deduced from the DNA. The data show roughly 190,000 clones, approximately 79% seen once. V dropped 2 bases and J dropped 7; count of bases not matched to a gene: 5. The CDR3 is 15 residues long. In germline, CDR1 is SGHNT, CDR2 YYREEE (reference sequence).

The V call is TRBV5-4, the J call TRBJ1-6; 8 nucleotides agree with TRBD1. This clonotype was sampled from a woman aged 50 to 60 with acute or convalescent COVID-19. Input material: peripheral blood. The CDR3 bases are TGTGCCAGCAGCTTCCAGGGGGCAGGGAATTCACCCCTCCACTTT. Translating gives CASSFQGAGNSPLHF.